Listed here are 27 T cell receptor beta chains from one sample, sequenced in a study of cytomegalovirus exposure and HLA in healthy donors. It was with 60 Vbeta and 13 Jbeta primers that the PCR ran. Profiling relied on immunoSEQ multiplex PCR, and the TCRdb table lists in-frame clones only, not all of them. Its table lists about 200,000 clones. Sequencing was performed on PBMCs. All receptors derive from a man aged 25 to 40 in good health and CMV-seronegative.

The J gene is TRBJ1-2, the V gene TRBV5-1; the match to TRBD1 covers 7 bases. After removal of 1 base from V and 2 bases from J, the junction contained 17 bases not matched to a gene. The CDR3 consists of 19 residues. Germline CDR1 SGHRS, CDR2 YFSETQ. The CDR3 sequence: CASSLRDGQGVGLNYGYTF. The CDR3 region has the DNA TGCGCCAGCAGCTTGAGAGATGGCCAGGGGGTGGGTTTGAACTATGGCTACACCTTC.

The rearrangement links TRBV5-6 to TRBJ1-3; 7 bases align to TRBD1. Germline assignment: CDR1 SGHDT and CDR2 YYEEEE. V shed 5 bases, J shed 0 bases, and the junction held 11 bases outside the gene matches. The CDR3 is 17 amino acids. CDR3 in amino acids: CASRSGQPGLSGNTIYF. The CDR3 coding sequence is TGTGCCAGCAGGTCGGGACAGCCTGGACTCTCTGGAAACACCATATATTTT.

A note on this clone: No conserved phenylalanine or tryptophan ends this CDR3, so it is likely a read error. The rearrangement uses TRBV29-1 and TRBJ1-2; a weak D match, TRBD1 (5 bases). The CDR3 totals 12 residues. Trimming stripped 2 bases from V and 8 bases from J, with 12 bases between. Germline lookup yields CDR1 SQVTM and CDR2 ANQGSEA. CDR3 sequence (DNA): TGCAGCGTTGAACTCCAGGGAGGAGGCTACACCTCC. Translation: CSVELQGGGYTS.

CDR3 loop: CAISVRGTPDNEQFF. CDR3 bases: TGTGCCATCAGTGTTAGAGGGACTCCCGACAATGAGCAGTTCTTC. This rearrangement joins TRBV10-3 to TRBJ2-1; a weak D match, TRBD2 (6 bases). This CDR3 is built from 15 residues. V gave up 4 bases and J gave up 5 bases, with 15 bases separating them. The germline gives CDR1 ENHRY, CDR2 SYGVKD.

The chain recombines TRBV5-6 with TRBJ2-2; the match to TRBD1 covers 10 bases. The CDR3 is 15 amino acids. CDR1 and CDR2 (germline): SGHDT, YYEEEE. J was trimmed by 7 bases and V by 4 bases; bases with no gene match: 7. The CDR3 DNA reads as TGTGCCAGCAGCCCCTCGACAGGGGGCTTCGGGGAGCTGTTTTTT. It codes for CASSPSTGGFGELFF.

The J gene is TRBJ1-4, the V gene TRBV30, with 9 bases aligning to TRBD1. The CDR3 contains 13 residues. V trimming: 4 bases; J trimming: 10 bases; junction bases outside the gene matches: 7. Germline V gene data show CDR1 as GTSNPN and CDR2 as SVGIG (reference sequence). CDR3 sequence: CAWTQQGARKLFF. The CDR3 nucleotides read TGTGCCTGGACCCAACAGGGGGCGAGAAAACTGTTTTTT. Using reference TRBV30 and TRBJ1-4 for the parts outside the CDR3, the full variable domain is SQTIHQWPATLVQPVGSPLSLECTVEGTSNPNLYWYRQAAGRGLQLLFYSVGIGQISSEVPQNLSASRPQDRQFILSSKKLLLSDSGFYLCAWTQQGARKLFFGSGTQLSVL.

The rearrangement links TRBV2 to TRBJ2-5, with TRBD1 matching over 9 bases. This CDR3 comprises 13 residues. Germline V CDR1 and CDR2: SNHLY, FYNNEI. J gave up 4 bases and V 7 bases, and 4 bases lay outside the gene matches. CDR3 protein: CASIPGQGETQYF. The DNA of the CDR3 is TGTGCCAGCATCCCGGGACAGGGAGAGACCCAGTACTTC.

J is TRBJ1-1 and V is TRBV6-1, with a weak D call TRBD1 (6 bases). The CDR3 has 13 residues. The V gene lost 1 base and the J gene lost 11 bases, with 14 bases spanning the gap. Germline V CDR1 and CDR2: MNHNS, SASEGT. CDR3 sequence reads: CASSEEGDGDAFF. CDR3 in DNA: TGTGCCAGCAGTGAAGAGGGGGACGGGGATGCTTTCTTT.

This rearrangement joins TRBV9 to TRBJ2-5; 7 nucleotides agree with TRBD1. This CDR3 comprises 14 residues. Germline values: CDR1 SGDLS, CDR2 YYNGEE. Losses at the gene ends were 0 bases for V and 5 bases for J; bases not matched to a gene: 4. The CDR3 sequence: CASSVGGGEETQYF. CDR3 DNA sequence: TGTGCCAGCAGCGTAGGAGGGGGCGAGGAGACCCAGTACTTC.

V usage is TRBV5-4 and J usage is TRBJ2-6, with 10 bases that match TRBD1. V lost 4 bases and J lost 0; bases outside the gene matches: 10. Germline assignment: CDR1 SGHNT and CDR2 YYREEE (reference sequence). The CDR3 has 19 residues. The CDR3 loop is CASSGRTGGPSSGANVLTF. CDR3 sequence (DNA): TGTGCCAGCAGCGGACGGACAGGGGGTCCCAGCTCTGGGGCCAACGTCCTGACTTTC.

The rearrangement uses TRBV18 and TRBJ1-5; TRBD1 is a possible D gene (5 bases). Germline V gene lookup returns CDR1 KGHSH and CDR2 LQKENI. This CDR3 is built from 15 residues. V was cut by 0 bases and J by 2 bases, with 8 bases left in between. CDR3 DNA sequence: TGTGCCAGCTCACCACCAGGGGAAGGCAATCAGCCCCAGCATTTT. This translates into CASSPPGEGNQPQHF.

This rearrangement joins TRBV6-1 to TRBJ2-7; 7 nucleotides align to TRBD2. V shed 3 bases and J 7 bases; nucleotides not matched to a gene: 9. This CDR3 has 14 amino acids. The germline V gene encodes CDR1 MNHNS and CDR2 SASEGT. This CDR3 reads CASSEADGRWEQYF. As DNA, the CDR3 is TGTGCCAGCAGTGAGGCCGACGGGAGGTGGGAGCAGTACTTC.

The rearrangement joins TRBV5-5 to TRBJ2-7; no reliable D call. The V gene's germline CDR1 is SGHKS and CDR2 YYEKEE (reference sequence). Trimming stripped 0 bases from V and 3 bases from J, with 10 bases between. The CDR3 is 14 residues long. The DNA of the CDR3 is TGTGCCAGCAGCTTGGCCGTACGGGTCTACGAGCAGTACTTC. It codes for CASSLAVRVYEQYF.

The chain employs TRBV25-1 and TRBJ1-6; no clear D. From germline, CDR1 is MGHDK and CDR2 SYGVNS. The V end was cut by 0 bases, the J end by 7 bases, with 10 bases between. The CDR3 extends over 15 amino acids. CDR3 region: CASSEYLEVNSPLHF. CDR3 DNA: TGTGCCAGCAGTGAATATCTGGAGGTGAATTCACCCCTCCACTTT.

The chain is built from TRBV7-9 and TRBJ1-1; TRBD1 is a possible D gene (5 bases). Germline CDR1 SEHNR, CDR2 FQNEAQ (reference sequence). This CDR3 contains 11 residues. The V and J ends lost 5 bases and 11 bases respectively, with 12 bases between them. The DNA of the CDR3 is TGTGCCAGCAGCGAAGGGGTGGAGGCTTTCTTT. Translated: CASSEGVEAFF.

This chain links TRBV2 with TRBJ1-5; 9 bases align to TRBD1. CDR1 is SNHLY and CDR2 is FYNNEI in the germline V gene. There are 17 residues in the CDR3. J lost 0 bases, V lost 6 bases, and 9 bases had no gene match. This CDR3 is CASSGTGGFYSNQPQHF. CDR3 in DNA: TGTGCCAGCAGCGGAACAGGGGGCTTCTATAGCAATCAGCCCCAGCATTTT.

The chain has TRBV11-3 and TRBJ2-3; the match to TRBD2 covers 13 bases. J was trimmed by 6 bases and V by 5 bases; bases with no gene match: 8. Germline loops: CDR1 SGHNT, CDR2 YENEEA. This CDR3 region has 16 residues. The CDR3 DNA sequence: TGTGCCAGCAGCGAAACCGGGACTAGCGGGACTGATACGCAGTATTTT. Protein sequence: CASSETGTSGTDTQYF.

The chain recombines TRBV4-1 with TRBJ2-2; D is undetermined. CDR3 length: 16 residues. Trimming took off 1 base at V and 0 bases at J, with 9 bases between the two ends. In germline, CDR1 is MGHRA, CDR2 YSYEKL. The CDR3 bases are TGCGCCAGCAGCCAAGGGTCCACTACGAACACCGGGGAGCTGTTTTTT. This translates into CASSQGSTTNTGELFF.

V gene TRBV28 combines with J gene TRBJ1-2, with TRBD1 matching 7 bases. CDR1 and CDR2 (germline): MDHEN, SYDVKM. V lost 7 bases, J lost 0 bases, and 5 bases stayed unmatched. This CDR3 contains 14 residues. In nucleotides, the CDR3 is TGTGCCAGCAAGACAGGGATCCCTAACTATGGCTACACCTTC. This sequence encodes CASKTGIPNYGYTF.

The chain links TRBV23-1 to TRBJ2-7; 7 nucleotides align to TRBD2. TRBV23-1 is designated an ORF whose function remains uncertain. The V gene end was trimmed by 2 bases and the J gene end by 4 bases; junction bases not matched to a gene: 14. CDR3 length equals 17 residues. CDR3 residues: CASSQTGGDLIQYEQYF. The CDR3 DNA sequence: TGCGCCAGCAGTCAAACGGGGGGTGACCTAATTCAATACGAGCAGTACTTC.

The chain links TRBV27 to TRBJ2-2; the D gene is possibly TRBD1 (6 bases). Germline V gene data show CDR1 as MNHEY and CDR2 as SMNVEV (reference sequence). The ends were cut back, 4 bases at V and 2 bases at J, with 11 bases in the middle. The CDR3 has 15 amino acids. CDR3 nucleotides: TGTGCCAGCAGTTCTTACAGGGCTAACACCGGGGAGCTGTTTTTT. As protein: CASSSYRANTGELFF.

As DNA, the CDR3 is TGTGCCAGCTCACCACGCCGGGACAGGGGGATTGAAAAACTGTTTTTT. It encodes CASSPRRDRGIEKLFF. This chain uses TRBV18 with TRBJ1-4; 11 nucleotides line up with TRBD1. Germline values: CDR1 KGHSH, CDR2 LQKENI. The CDR3 is 16 residues long. Trimming at V came to 1 base and at J to 7 bases, leaving 5 bases not matched to a gene.

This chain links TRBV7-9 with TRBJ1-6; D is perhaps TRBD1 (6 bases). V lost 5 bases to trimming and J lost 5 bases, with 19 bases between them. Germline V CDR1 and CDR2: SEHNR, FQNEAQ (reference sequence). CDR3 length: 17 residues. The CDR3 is CASSGSWLGAHNSPLHF. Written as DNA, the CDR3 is TGTGCCAGCAGCGGGTCCTGGTTGGGGGCGCATAATTCACCCCTCCACTTT.

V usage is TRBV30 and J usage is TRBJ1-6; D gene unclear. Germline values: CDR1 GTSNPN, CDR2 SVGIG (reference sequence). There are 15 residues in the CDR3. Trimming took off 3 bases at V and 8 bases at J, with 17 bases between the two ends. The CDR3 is CAWRSEEPPYSPLHF. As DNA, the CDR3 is TGTGCCTGGAGGTCGGAGGAGCCACCTTATTCACCCCTCCACTTT.

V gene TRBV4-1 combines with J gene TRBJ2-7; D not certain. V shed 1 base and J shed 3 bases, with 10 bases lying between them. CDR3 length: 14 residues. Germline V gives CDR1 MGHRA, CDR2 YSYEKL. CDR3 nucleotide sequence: TGCGCCAGCAGCCAAGTAATCGGGTTCTACGAGCAGTACTTC. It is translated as CASSQVIGFYEQYF.

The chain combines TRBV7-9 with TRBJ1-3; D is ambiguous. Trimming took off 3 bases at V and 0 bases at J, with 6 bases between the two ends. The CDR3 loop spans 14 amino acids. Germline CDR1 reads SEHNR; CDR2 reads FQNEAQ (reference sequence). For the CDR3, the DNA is TGTGCCAGCAGCTTCATTTTCTCTGGAAACACCATATATTTT. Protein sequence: CASSFIFSGNTIYF.

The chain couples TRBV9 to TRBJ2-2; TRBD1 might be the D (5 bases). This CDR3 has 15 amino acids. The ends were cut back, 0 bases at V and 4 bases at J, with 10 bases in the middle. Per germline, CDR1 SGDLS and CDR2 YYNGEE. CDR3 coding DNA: TGTGCCAGCAGCGTAGAGGGGTCCTTCACCGGGGAGCTGTTTTTT. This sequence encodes CASSVEGSFTGELFF.